The entry that follows covers one T cell receptor beta chain sequence. This clonotype was detected ten times or more. The antigen this receptor binds is unknown. The sample holds no much larger clone one base away, and base qualities are not on file. For repertoire sequencing, TCR beta CDR3 regions were amplified from RNA transcripts. The first round was an RT-PCR using HTBI primers with the Qiagen OneStep RT-PCR kit, and this first round was followed by a second-round multiplex PCR, then size selection and purification. Libraries were sequenced paired-end with 100 bp reads on an Illumina HiSeq2000. Concerning the study's data processing: SOAPnuke was used to process the reads, throwing out any read that had adapters, had uncalled bases, had a mean Phred below 15, or lacked an exact constant-primer or identifier match. COPE v1.2.5 was used to merge high-quality paired reads. Each unique nucleotide sequence was defined as a clonotype, and clonotypes were aligned to IMGT TRB V, D and J references with MiTCR v1.1. Only V-J combinations with frequency above 0.0001 were analysed, covering 99% to 99.2% of repertoires. For each V-J combination, a TCR clonal expansion and chaos score was defined as F50 clonal expansion divided by the chaos observed in the TCRdist matrix. Features were reduced by Welch's t-statistics and random forest to about a dozen V-J combinations, which fed a naive Bayes classifier. The Morisita-Horn index was used to measure how similar the thyroid and blood repertoires were. Using fastp at Q25 and MiXCR, TCRdb reprocessed the public reads and kept productive beta chains. For every CDR3 protein sequence, its rows merge into one entry that carries the most common genes and DNA. These V and J calls are TCRdb output, not the study's own analysis. The sample contains around 1.1 million distinct CDR3 sequences, around a third of them found a single time. The ten largest account for 11% of the sample.

The data originate from a study of Graves' ophthalmopathy and Graves' hyperthyroidism (dated by TCRdb to 2016 to 2019). Study-wide context: Hyperthyroidism was considered stable if no progression to ophthalmopathy occurred within 18 months of follow-up. To explore V-J signatures that distinguish ophthalmopathy from hyperthyroidism, a discovery set of 90 to 100 patients was enrolled, made up of around 40 with ophthalmopathy and 55 to 65 with stable hyperthyroidism. In total, 135 blood samples were TCR-sequenced: 40 to 45 ophthalmopathy, some 75 hyperthyroidism and approximately 17 hyperthyroidism-to-ophthalmopathy patients. For independent validation, a separate cohort was made up of approximately 19 hyperthyroidism patients plus 17 patients who later progressed from hyperthyroidism to ophthalmopathy. TCR beta repertoire signatures were used to distinguish Graves' ophthalmopathy from Graves' hyperthyroidism and to predict progression to ophthalmopathy. Following sampling, methimazole starting at 30 mg daily was administered to hyperthyroidism patients, and high-dose intravenous methylprednisolone was administered to ophthalmopathy patients. T-cell repertoires of thyroid tissue and blood were compared in six or seven hyperthyroidism patients.

V was cut back by 2 bases and J by 7 bases, leaving a gap of 14 bases between them. Reading the germline V gene gives CDR1 SGHVS and CDR2 FNYEAQ. Counted from cysteine to phenylalanine, this CDR3 has 15 amino acids. The entry retains the CDR3 DNA only, 45 bases that are in frame from base 1. General findings and caveats noted by the study authors: Sample size was not predetermined statistically, and investigators were not blinded to group allocation. In validation, the model predicted ophthalmopathy progression with over 60% sensitivity and approximately 75% specificity; roughly 11 predicted patients were CT-confirmed with GO in a median of around 6 months. Most of the expanded thyroid clonotypes with a frequency above 0.001 were also detected in blood, and it was suggested that the thyroid immune response may be reflected by blood repertoires. In cross-validation, the 13-signature model distinguished ophthalmopathy from stable hyperthyroidism with approximately 88% sensitivity and nearly 82% specificity, and in the test set the corresponding values were roughly 80% and 76%.

Hyperthyroidism patients were newly diagnosed, were aged 18 to 65 years, and had a disease duration under 2 months. Anyone with other autoimmune diseases, uncontrolled infections, pregnancy or lactation was excluded from the study. Diagnosis was based on clinical symptoms, serum thyroxine, TRAb, thyroid ultrasound and orbital computed tomography. Total RNA was extracted with Trizol reagent and quality-checked on an Agilent 2100 Bioanalyzer. The V and J segments used are TRBV7-6 and TRBJ2-2; confidence is insufficient to name the D gene. The receptor comes from an adult man with Graves' hyperthyroidism. The sample was peripheral blood or thyroid tissue (not recorded which). The CDR3 has the sequence CASSLNPGVSGELFF. The DNA sequence follows: TGTGCCAGCAGCTTAAATCCTGGGGTCAGCGGGGAGCTGTTTTTT.